These T cell receptor beta chains were read from a single sample in a study of Graves' ophthalmopathy and Graves' hyperthyroidism. TCRdb reprocessed the multiplex PCR reads with MiXCR, giving one entry per CDR3 protein. The sample lists roughly 700,000 distinct CDR3 sequences; around 40% were seen once. The sequenced sample consisted of peripheral blood. These receptors originate from an adult man with Graves' ophthalmopathy. The conserved cysteine and the conserved F or W are not part of the CDR3 here. Expanded clones get a size class; other rows say once, few or many, or leave the size out.

>many|TRBJ2-7|TRBV14
ASSLRLEPYEQY
>once|TRBJ1-5|TRBV2
TSSTTDSNQPQH
>many|TRBJ1-2|TRBV2
ASSNTGGYT
>many|TRBJ2-5|TRBV15
ATSIRSTGSWETQY
>many|TRBJ2-2|TRBV7-9
ASSPRGGELF
>many|TRBJ1-6|TRBV7-2
ASSKGPNNSPLH
>few|TRBJ2-7|TRBV11-2
ASSFSSSYEQY
>-|TRBJ1-1|TRBV5-1
ASSSDRQGGTEAF
>few|TRBJ1-1|TRBV6-6
ASSSSGSTEAF
>few|TRBJ1-6|TRBV4-2
ASSLPFYRGPQGRLH
>-|TRBJ1-6|TRBV9
ASSPRPLH
>-|TRBJ1-5|TRBV24-1
ATSDPWTGSNQPQH
>few|TRBJ1-4|TRBV20-1
SAREAQSSEKLF
>-|TRBJ1-2|TRBV11-1
ASSARDARGQNYGYT
>-|TRBJ2-7|TRBV11-1
ASRFDRSFTYEQY
>many|TRBJ1-1|TRBV5-1
ASSLGDHTGGTEAF
>-|TRBJ2-5|TRBV10-3
ASSSSPRIQY
>-|TRBJ1-2|TRBV10-3
ATGQGIGYGYT
>-|TRBJ2-3|TRBV2
ASRRPGRTQY
>-|TRBJ1-1|TRBV29-1
SRDGPDVSPEAF